These 14 T cell receptor beta chains came from one sample sequenced in a study of T cells in Graves' hyperthyroidism and ophthalmopathy. There were TCR beta CDR3 regions amplified from RNA transcripts. Initially, a first-round RT-PCR of the TCR CDR3 employed the HTBI primer set. TCRdb analysed the multiplex PCR reads with MiXCR anew, one entry per CDR3 protein. The sample holds 700,000 to 950,000 distinct CDR3 sequences, over 35% seen once. Material: blood. The source of these receptors is a woman in her 40s with Graves' hyperthyroidism.

The rearrangement links TRBV7-9 to TRBJ1-5, with TRBD1 matching over 8 bases. The CDR3 has 15 residues. Germline V gene data show CDR1 as SEHNR and CDR2 as FQNEAQ (reference sequence). After removal of 5 bases from V and 4 bases from J, the junction contained 7 bases not matched to a gene. CDR3 in DNA: TGTGCCAGCAGCCACCGGGACAGGAAGAATCAGCCCCAGCATTTT. Translating it yields CASSHRDRKNQPQHF. Full variable domain (remainder filled in from reference TRBV7-9 and TRBJ1-5): DTGVSQNPRHKITKRGQNVTFRCDPISEHNRLYWYRQTLGQGPEFLTYFQNEAQLEKSRLLSDRFSAERPKGSFSTLEIQRTEQGDSAMYLCASSHRDRKNQPQHFGDGTRLSIL.

The chain is built from TRBV7-2 and TRBJ1-3; 11 bases match TRBD1. The CDR3 totals 16 residues. The junction had 4 bases not matched to a gene; V was cut back by 3 bases and J by 3 bases. Germline V gives CDR1 SGHTA, CDR2 FQGNSA. The DNA for the CDR3 is TGTGCCAGCAGCTTTGGGACAGGGGGATTTGGAAACACCATATATTTT. This encodes CASSFGTGGFGNTIYF.

This clonotype was detected a few times. The junction does not match germline at one end; this may be a read error. The chain links TRBV15 to TRBJ1-2; D possibly corresponds to TRBD1 (5 bases). Germline V CDR1 and CDR2: LNHNV, YYDKDF (reference sequence). The CDR3 has 15 amino acids. Here the CDR3 DNA reads TGCGCCACCAGCAGAGAAGGGGCAGCCAGCTATGGCTACACCTTC. As protein: CATSREGAASYGYTF.

Concerning this clonotype itself: With a much larger clone just one base away, this may be a read error. The V and J genes are TRBV7-9 and TRBJ2-7; TRBD1 matches at 7 bases. The V segment lost 0 bases and the J segment 6 bases; nucleotides outside the gene matches: 8. Germline CDR1 is SEHNR and CDR2 is FQNEAQ (reference sequence). CDR3 length: 15 residues. The CDR3 nucleotides are TGTGCCAGCAGCTTAGCTGAGACAGGGCCCTGCGAGCAGTACTTC. It codes for CASSLAETGPCEQYF.

This clonotype was found a few times. The V call is TRBV24-1, the J call TRBJ1-5; D is unclear. V lost 1 base and J lost 4, with 10 bases in between. The length of the CDR3 is 15 residues. Per the germline V gene, CDR1 is KGHDR and CDR2 is SFDVKD. CDR3 amino acids: CATSDFGRTNQPQHF. In DNA form, the CDR3 reads TGTGCCACCAGTGATTTTGGACGGACGAATCAGCCCCAGCATTTT.

As concerns this clonotype: Given a much more abundant clone one base away, this may be a read error. This chain links TRBV20-1 with TRBJ1-1; D is ambiguous. From germline, CDR1 is DFQATT and CDR2 SNEGSKA (reference sequence). The CDR3 totals 15 residues. CDR3 sequence: CSAGMTVKMNTETFF. The CDR3 bases are TGCAGTGCTGGGATGACGGTGAAGATGAACACTGAAACTTTCTTT.

This clonotype showed up many times. V gene TRBV7-2 combines with J gene TRBJ1-3; D is unclear. This CDR3 spans 13 amino acids. The germline V gene encodes CDR1 SGHTA and CDR2 FQGNSA. V was clipped by 6 bases and J by 0 bases, with 6 bases between them. CDR3 bases: TGTGCCAGCAGACCCGACTCTGGAAACACCATATATTTT. Protein: CASRPDSGNTIYF.

The chain recombines TRBV29-1 with TRBJ2-7; 9 bases map to TRBD2. J was trimmed by 2 bases and V by 8 bases; bases with no gene match: 4. The CDR3 totals 12 residues. The germline CDR1 and CDR2 sequences are SQVTM and ANQGSEA. The CDR3 spells CSLTSGPYEQYF. CDR3 bases: TGCAGCCTGACTAGCGGACCCTACGAGCAGTACTTC.

Points on this clonotype: The germline gene is not matched at one end of the junction; a read error may be the cause. The rearrangement links TRBV7-9 to TRBJ1-2; D not certain. The CDR3 runs to 13 residues. Germline CDR1 and CDR2: SEHNR and FQNEAQ (reference sequence). The CDR3 sequence is CVSSLFSFESYTF. The CDR3 DNA sequence: TGTGTCAGCAGCTTATTCAGCTTTGAAAGCTACACCTTC. Based on the CDR3 plus reference TRBV7-9 and TRBJ1-2, the full variable domain is DTGVSQNPRHKITKRGQNVTFRCDPISEHNRLYWYRQTLGQGPEFLTYFQNEAQLEKSRLLSDRFSAERPKGSFSTLEIQRTEQGDSAMYLCVSSLFSFESYTFGSGTRLTVV.

This chain joins TRBV10-3 and TRBJ2-2; 7 nucleotides agree with TRBD2. V lost 10 bases and J lost 4; bases outside the gene matches: 12. This CDR3 comprises 15 residues. The V gene's germline CDR1 is ENHRY and CDR2 SYGVKD. CDR3 sequence: CASSRFSGPTGELFF. The DNA for the CDR3 is TGTGCCAGCAGCCGTTTTAGCGGGCCCACCGGGGAGCTGTTTTTT.

This clonotype was seen a few times. This rearrangement joins TRBV7-2 to TRBJ2-2; 11 nucleotides line up with TRBD1. Germline CDR1 SGHTA, CDR2 FQGNSA. V lost 3 bases and J lost 5; bases outside the gene matches: 2. The CDR3 loop spans 15 amino acids. The DNA of the CDR3 is TGTGCCAGCAGCTTTCGGGACAGGGGGACCGGGGAGCTGTTTTTT. It yields the protein CASSFRDRGTGELFF.

This clonotype was recorded a few times. The chain uses TRBV10-3 and TRBJ2-3; D not certain. The CDR3 covers 14 residues. The V gene's germline CDR1 is ENHRY and CDR2 SYGVKD. V was cut by 2 bases and J by 2 bases, with 8 bases left in between. The CDR3 loop is CAISEGDFTDTQYF. As DNA, the CDR3 is TGTGCCATCAGTGAGGGGGATTTCACAGATACGCAGTATTTT.

The genes are TRBV6-2 or TRBV6-3 and TRBJ2-7; weak D call: TRBD1 (5 bases). This CDR3 is 15 amino acids long. Germline V lookup: CDR1 MNHEY, CDR2 SVGEGT. The V end lost 8 bases, the J end lost 2 bases, and 19 bases lay between the germline ends. The CDR3 DNA is TGTGCCAGCCGTTCACCGACAGCGTTTCCCTACGAGCAGTACTTC. As protein: CASRSPTAFPYEQYF.

CDR3 in amino acids: CASSSAEVEPQHF. The CDR3 DNA follows: TGTGCCAGCAGCTCGGCCGAGGTTGAGCCCCAGCATTTT. This chain joins TRBV7-9 and TRBJ1-5; D is unclear. Germline CDR1 SEHNR, CDR2 FQNEAQ (reference sequence). The CDR3 is 13 residues long. The V end was cut by 4 bases, the J end by 8 bases, with 12 bases between.